Listed below are T cell receptor beta chains from one sample, sequenced in a study of T-cell reconstitution after alpha-beta-depleted transplantation in children. A single record per CDR3 protein comes from TCRdb applying MiXCR to the PCR reads. The table records hundreds of thousands of distinct CDR3 sequences, roughly 15% of them present only once. This sample comprised PBMCs from the stem cell graft donor, obtained from the stem cell graft. The origin of the receptors is a human donor who donated a stem cell graft to a child with acute myeloid leukemia. Each CDR3 is given with its conserved first and last residue. Each record gives: J gene, D gene, clone size, V gene, CDR3 protein, CDR3 DNA. A D gene is named only where the DNA matches it firmly. The listing skips clone size in some rows; elsewhere it reads once, few, many or a size class.

J: TRBJ2-1
D: .
size: many
V: TRBV3-1
CDR3: CASRMGGSYNEQFF
DNA: TGTGCCAGCAGGATGGGTGGGTCTTACAATGAGCAGTTCTTC

J: TRBJ1-5
D: .
size: .
V: TRBV12-3/TRBV12-4
CDR3: CASSPGGTGQPQHF
DNA: TGTGCCAGCAGTCCGGGGGGAACGGGTCAGCCCCAGCATTTT

J: TRBJ2-1
D: .
size: many
V: TRBV20-1
CDR3: CSARDGSPAEQFF
DNA: TGCAGTGCTAGAGATGGTAGTCCGGCCGAGCAGTTCTTC

J: TRBJ1-6
D: TRBD1
size: many
V: TRBV20-1
CDR3: CSASDRGLSPLHF
DNA: TGCAGTGCATCTGACAGGGGGCTCTCACCCCTCCACTTT

J: TRBJ1-6
D: .
size: few
V: TRBV5-1
CDR3: CASSLGFAGEGYNSPLHF
DNA: TGCGCCAGCAGCTTGGGATTCGCAGGGGAAGGTTATAATTCACCCCTCCACTTT

J: TRBJ1-1
D: .
size: .
V: TRBV29-1
CDR3: CSVRLGGGTEAFF
DNA: TGCAGCGTTCGCCTCGGAGGGGGAACTGAAGCTTTCTTT

J: TRBJ2-6
D: .
size: .
V: TRBV27
CDR3: CASSPRSSGANVLTF
DNA: TGTGCCAGCAGTCCCAGGAGCTCTGGGGCCAACGTCCTGACTTTC

J: TRBJ2-7
D: .
size: .
V: TRBV20-1
CDR3: CSAREAGQVTYEQYF
DNA: TGCAGTGCTAGAGAAGCGGGACAGGTGACCTACGAGCAGTACTTC

J: TRBJ1-1
D: .
size: few
V: TRBV20-1
CDR3: CSASGRDLRGTEAFF
DNA: TGCAGTGCTAGTGGCCGGGACCTCCGAGGGACTGAAGCTTTCTTT

J: TRBJ2-1
D: .
size: .
V: TRBV7-2
CDR3: CASSPDRLSANEQFF
DNA: TGTGCCAGCAGCCCAGACAGGCTTTCGGCCAATGAGCAGTTCTTC

J: TRBJ2-4
D: .
size: few
V: TRBV15
CDR3: CATSDGLREEYF
DNA: TGTGCCACCAGTGATGGCCTCAGAGAAGAGTACTTC